The next 25 T cell receptor beta chains were all read from a single sample in a study of CD8 T cells in ankylosing spondylitis. MiXCR was run by TCRdb on the 5' RACE reads, yielding one entry per CDR3 protein. The sample includes approximately 290,000 distinct CDR3 sequences, less than 25% of them seen just once. Specimen: blood, either unsorted or a sorted T cell fraction (not recorded which). All receptors come from a female donor with ankylosing spondylitis or in good health (not recorded which).

The chain recombines TRBV20-1 with TRBJ1-1, with a tentative D call TRBD1 (5 bases). Germline loops: CDR1 DFQATT, CDR2 SNEGSKA (reference sequence). There are 14 residues in the CDR3. With 2 bases removed from V and 1 base from J, the gap between germline ends came to 11 bases. The CDR3 nucleotides read TGCAGTGCTAGATGGCAGGGATCGAACACTGAAGCTTTCTTT. It is translated as CSARWQGSNTEAFF.

This clonotype was observed a handful of times. V and J are TRBV29-1 and TRBJ2-3; D unresolved. V shed 4 bases and J shed 13 bases, with 12 bases lying between them. Germline CDR1 is SQVTM and CDR2 is ANQGSEA. This CDR3 comprises 10 residues. CDR3 amino acids: CSVGIAIEYF. CDR3 sequence (DNA): TGCAGCGTTGGGATAGCAATTGAGTATTTT.

The sample holds a few counts of this clonotype. The chain links TRBV6-5 to TRBJ1-2; D ambiguous. The V gene's germline CDR1 is MNHEY and CDR2 SVGAGI. V dropped 4 bases and J dropped 0 bases, with 15 bases sitting between them. CDR3 length equals 16 residues. DNA of the CDR3: TGTGCCAGCAGTTCCCTGGGAGTCCGAGCTAACTATGGCTACACCTTC. This encodes CASSSLGVRANYGYTF.

In its sample, this clonotype was seen a few times. V gene TRBV4-3 combines with J gene TRBJ1-2; D not certain. The CDR3 is made up of 13 amino acids. CDR1 is LGHNA, CDR2 YSLEER, per germline. Trimming shortened V by 4 bases and J by 8 bases, and 14 bases separated the two germline ends. The CDR3 loop reads CASSRRSHEGYTF. The CDR3 DNA is TGCGCCAGCAGCCGAAGATCACATGAAGGCTACACCTTC.

The chain recombines TRBV2 with TRBJ2-3, with 8 bases identical to TRBD2. The length of the CDR3 is 16 residues. V gave up 3 bases and J gave up 3 bases; unmatched junction bases: 8. From germline, CDR1 is SNHLY and CDR2 FYNNEI. CDR3 region: CASSDRLARVTDTQYF. CDR3 sequence (DNA): TGTGCCAGCAGTGATAGACTAGCGAGAGTAACAGATACGCAGTATTTT.

This clonotype came up a few times. This chain links TRBV7-7 with TRBJ2-1; D unresolved. Germline-derived CDR1 and CDR2 are SSHAT and FNYEAQ (reference sequence). This CDR3 comprises 14 residues. The V gene lost 4 bases and the J gene lost 6 bases, with 13 bases spanning the gap. DNA of the CDR3: TGTGCCAGCAGCTCCGGGCCGGCGGTCAATGAGCAGTTCTTC. It specifies CASSSGPAVNEQFF.

The chain has TRBV7-9 and TRBJ1-2; no definite D call. The V gene lost 3 bases and the J gene lost 8 bases, with 10 bases spanning the gap. Germline lookup yields CDR1 SEHNR and CDR2 FQNEAQ (reference sequence). The CDR3 extends over 12 amino acids. The CDR3 is CASSLDLRGYTF. CDR3 nucleotides: TGTGCCAGCAGCTTGGACCTCAGGGGCTACACCTTC.

This chain connects TRBV12-3 or TRBV12-4 to TRBJ2-2, with no clear D. The length of the CDR3 is 14 residues. V was trimmed by 3 bases and J by 2 bases, leaving 7 bases between them. This CDR3 reads CASSFRRNTGELFF. The DNA for the CDR3 is TGTGCCAGCAGTTTTAGGAGAAACACCGGGGAGCTGTTTTTT.

V usage is TRBV15 and J usage is TRBJ1-1, with D perhaps matching TRBD1 (6 bases). CDR3 length equals 13 residues. Trimming took 3 bases from V and 3 from J, leaving 8 bases between them. Germline CDR1 LNHNV, CDR2 YYDKDF (reference sequence). The CDR3 region is CATSSQGYTEAFF. CDR3 nucleotide sequence: TGTGCCACCAGCAGCCAGGGGTACACTGAAGCTTTCTTT.

This clonotype showed up many times. The chain combines TRBV10-3 with TRBJ2-5; 11 bases agree with TRBD2. Germline lookup yields CDR1 ENHRY and CDR2 SYGVKD. The CDR3 contains 16 residues. The V and J ends lost 4 bases and 0 bases, in that order; junction bases with no gene match: 4. For the CDR3, the DNA is TGTGCCATCAGTGTGGGGACTAGCGGAAACCAAGAGACCCAGTACTTC. This gives the protein CAISVGTSGNQETQYF.

CDR3 amino acids: CASSPGLAAITEQYF. The CDR3 nucleotides are TGTGCCAGCAGCCCAGGACTAGCGGCTATTACCGAGCAGTACTTC. The gene calls are TRBV7-6 and TRBJ2-7, with TRBD2 identical over 10 bases. Trimming at V came to 5 bases and at J to 6 bases, leaving 10 bases not matched to a gene. Germline CDR1 and CDR2: SGHVS and FNYEAQ. The CDR3 loop spans 15 amino acids.

The chain recombines TRBV12-3 or TRBV12-4 with TRBJ2-7; TRBD1 agrees at 7 bases. V shed 4 bases, J shed 3 bases, and the junction held 3 bases outside the gene matches. The CDR3 consists of 13 residues. DNA for the CDR3: TGTGCCAGCAGTTGGGGGACAGACTACGAGCAGTACTTC. It is translated as CASSWGTDYEQYF.

The chain carries TRBV6-1 and TRBJ2-7; D might be TRBD2 (6 bases). V shed 6 bases and J shed 2 bases, with 14 bases lying between them. This CDR3 region has 14 residues. CDR1 MNHNS and CDR2 SASEGT come from the germline V gene. This CDR3 reads CASSPPRGTYEQYF. The CDR3 DNA reads TGTGCCAGCAGCCCCCCGCGGGGAACCTACGAGCAGTACTTC.

A few counts support this clonotype. The chain links TRBV5-6 to TRBJ2-5, with 7 bases matching TRBD2. Losses at the gene ends were 4 bases for V and 1 base for J; bases not matched to a gene: 7. Germline V gene sequence: CDR1 SGHDT, CDR2 YYEEEE. CDR3 length: 15 residues. The DNA of the CDR3 is TGTGCCAGCAGCCGCCGGGGGGAGGGCCAAGAGACCCAGTACTTC. Translation gives CASSRRGEGQETQYF.

This clonotype was seen repeatedly, ten times or more. This sequence joins TRBV20-1 and TRBJ1-2, with D possibly TRBD1 on 5 matching bases. This CDR3 spans 16 amino acids. V was cut by 4 bases and J by 5 bases, with 23 bases left in between. Germline V CDR1 and CDR2: DFQATT, SNEGSKA (reference sequence). The CDR3, as DNA: TGCAGTGCTAAGGGCCCGTGGGGCAGGGAGGAGTATGGCTACACCTTC. Its translation is CSAKGPWGREEYGYTF.

The table lists this clonotype with a few counts. This chain joins TRBV9 and TRBJ2-7; the match to TRBD1 covers 8 bases. CDR3 length: 14 amino acids. The J segment lost 6 bases and the V segment lost 2 bases, leaving 7 bases of the junction unmatched. Germline lookup yields CDR1 SGDLS and CDR2 YYNGEE. The CDR3 protein is CASSVGSDRGEQYF. The CDR3 bases are TGTGCCAGCAGCGTGGGATCCGACAGGGGCGAGCAGTACTTC.

CDR3: CSARDQSSGSTGELFF. The CDR3 DNA reads TGCAGTGCTAGAGATCAGTCTAGCGGGAGCACCGGGGAGCTGTTTTTT. This rearrangement joins TRBV20-1 to TRBJ2-2, with 10 positions matching TRBD2. Trimming cost V 0 bases and J 4 bases; bases outside gene matches: 5. CDR1 is DFQATT, CDR2 SNEGSKA, per germline (reference sequence). The length of the CDR3 is 16 residues.

The sample holds a few counts of this clonotype. The chain uses TRBV2 and TRBJ2-7, with 8 bases matching TRBD1. The germline gives CDR1 SNHLY, CDR2 FYNNEI. The CDR3 covers 15 residues. The V and J ends lost 5 bases and 2 bases, in that order; junction bases with no gene match: 8. CDR3 sequence reads: CASSLRQGYAYEQYF. The CDR3 nucleotides are TGTGCCAGCAGTTTAAGACAGGGGTATGCCTACGAGCAGTACTTC.

The J gene is TRBJ2-7, the V gene TRBV20-1; tentatively, D is TRBD1 or TRBD2 (5 bases each). The CDR3 has 13 amino acids. Germline V gene lookup returns CDR1 DFQATT and CDR2 SNEGSKA (reference sequence). The CDR3 reads CTPAGRQRGEQYF. The CDR3 coding sequence is TGCACTCCGGCGGGCCGTCAAAGGGGCGAGCAGTACTTC.

Details on this clonotype: Being one base from a much bigger clone, this may be a read error. This rearrangement joins TRBV4-3 to TRBJ2-1, with D tentatively TRBD2 (5 bases). CDR1 LGHNA and CDR2 YSLEER come from the germline V gene. CDR3 length equals 13 residues. Trimming cost V 4 bases and J 3 bases, with 7 bases left between them. The CDR3 bases are TGCGCCAGCAGCCCCGGGATCTACAATGAGCAGTTCTTC. This sequence encodes CASSPGIYNEQFF.

This clonotype occurred many times. The chain employs TRBV20-1 and TRBJ1-2; 10 nucleotides match TRBD1. CDR1 and CDR2 from the germline V gene are DFQATT and SNEGSKA (reference sequence). This CDR3 is built from 14 residues. Germline trimming cut 4 bases from V and 4 bases from J; bases unmatched to any gene: 6. The CDR3 DNA is TGCAGTGCTATCCTCCGGGACAGGGGCTATGGCTACACCTTC. Translating gives CSAILRDRGYGYTF.

The chain couples TRBV6-1 to TRBJ2-3, with 11 bases aligning to TRBD2. V dropped 7 bases and J dropped 6; count of bases not matched to a gene: 9. Germline-derived CDR1 and CDR2 are MNHNS and SASEGT. The CDR3 runs to 15 residues. Here the CDR3 reads CASNQMPSGRDTQYF. In DNA, the CDR3 is TGTGCCAGCAATCAGATGCCTAGCGGGAGGGATACGCAGTATTTT.

The CDR3 loop is CASSFSAVNTEAFF. The CDR3 DNA reads as TGTGCCAGCAGCTTCTCAGCCGTTAACACTGAAGCTTTCTTT. This rearrangement joins TRBV7-3 to TRBJ1-1; the D is unclear. Germline V gene data show CDR1 as SGHTA and CDR2 as FQGTGA. V was pared by 3 bases and J by 2 bases, with 10 bases between. The CDR3 is 14 residues long.

This clonotype was seen ten or more times. V is TRBV20-1 and J is TRBJ1-5; 7 bases map to TRBD1. The germline V gene has CDR1 DFQATT and CDR2 SNEGSKA (reference sequence). J gave up 3 bases and V 3 bases, and 8 bases lay outside the gene matches. There are 15 residues in the CDR3. This CDR3 is CSARRAGGYNQPQHF. The CDR3 DNA sequence: TGCAGTGCTAGGAGGGCAGGGGGATACAATCAGCCCCAGCATTTT.

This clonotype appeared a few times. V is TRBV27 and J is TRBJ1-5; TRBD1 is a possible D gene (5 bases). CDR1 and CDR2 (germline): MNHEY, SMNVEV (reference sequence). CDR3 length: 14 amino acids. The V end lost 6 bases, the J end lost 7 bases, and 16 bases lay between the germline ends. CDR3 in DNA: TGTGCCAGCAGCCATAGGGGATCCGGGCAGCCCCAGCATTTT. Amino acids: CASSHRGSGQPQHF.